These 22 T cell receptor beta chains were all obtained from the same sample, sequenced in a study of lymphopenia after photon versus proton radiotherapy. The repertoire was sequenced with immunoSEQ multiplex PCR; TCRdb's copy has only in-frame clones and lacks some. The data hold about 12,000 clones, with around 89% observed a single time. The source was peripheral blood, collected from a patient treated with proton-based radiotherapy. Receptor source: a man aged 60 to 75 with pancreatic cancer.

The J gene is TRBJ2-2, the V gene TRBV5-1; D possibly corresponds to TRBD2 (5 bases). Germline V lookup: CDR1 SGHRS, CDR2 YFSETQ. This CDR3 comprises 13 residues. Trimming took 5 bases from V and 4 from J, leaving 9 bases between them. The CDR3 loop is CASRTSSTGELFF. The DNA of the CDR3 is TGCGCCAGCAGAACTAGTTCCACCGGGGAGCTGTTTTTT.

CDR3 nucleotide sequence: TGCGCCAGCAGCTTCGTTAGCGGGAGCCAAGGGGAGCTGTTTTTT. Its protein is CASSFVSGSQGELFF. This rearrangement joins TRBV5-1 to TRBJ2-2; 9 positions agree with TRBD2. The CDR3 length is 15 residues. The V and J ends lost 2 bases and 8 bases, in that order; junction bases with no gene match: 7. Germline CDR1 and CDR2: SGHRS and YFSETQ.

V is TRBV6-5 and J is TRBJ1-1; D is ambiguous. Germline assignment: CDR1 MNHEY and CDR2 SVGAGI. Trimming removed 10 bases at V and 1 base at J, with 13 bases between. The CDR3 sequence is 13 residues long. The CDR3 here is CAIRRAGNTEAFF. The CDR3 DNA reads TGTGCCATCCGACGAGCCGGGAACACTGAAGCTTTCTTT.

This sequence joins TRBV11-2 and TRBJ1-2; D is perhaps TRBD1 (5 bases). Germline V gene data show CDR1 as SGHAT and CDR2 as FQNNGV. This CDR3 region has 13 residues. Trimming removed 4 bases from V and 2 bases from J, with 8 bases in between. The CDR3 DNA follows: TGTGCCAGCAGCTCGCGGGACAACTATGGCTACACCTTC. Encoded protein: CASSSRDNYGYTF.

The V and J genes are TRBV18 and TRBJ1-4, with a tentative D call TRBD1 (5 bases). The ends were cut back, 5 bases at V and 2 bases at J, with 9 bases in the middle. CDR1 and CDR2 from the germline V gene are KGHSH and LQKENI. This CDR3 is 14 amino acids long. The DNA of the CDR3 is TGTGCCAGCTCATCAGGGTTTACTAATGAAAAACTGTTTTTT. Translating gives CASSSGFTNEKLFF.

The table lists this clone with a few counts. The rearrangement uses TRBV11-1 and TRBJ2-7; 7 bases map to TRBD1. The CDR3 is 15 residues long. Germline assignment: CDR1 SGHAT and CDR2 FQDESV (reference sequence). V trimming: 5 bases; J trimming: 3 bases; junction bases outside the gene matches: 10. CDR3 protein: CASSEGGVPRYEQYF. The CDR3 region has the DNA TGTGCCAGCAGCGAAGGGGGCGTCCCCCGCTACGAGCAGTACTTC.

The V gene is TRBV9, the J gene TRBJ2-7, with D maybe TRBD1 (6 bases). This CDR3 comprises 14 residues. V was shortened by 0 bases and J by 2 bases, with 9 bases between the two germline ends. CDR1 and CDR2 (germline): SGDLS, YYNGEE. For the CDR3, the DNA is TGTGCCAGCAGCGTAGGAACAGGGACCTACGAGCAGTACTTC. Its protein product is CASSVGTGTYEQYF.

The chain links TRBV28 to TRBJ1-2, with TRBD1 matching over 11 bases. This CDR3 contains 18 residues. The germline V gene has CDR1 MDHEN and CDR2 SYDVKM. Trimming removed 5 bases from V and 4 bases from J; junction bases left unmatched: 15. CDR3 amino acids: CASSLPDRGPTFFYGYTF. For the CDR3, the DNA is TGTGCCAGCAGTCTCCCGGACAGGGGGCCAACTTTTTTCTATGGCTACACCTTC.

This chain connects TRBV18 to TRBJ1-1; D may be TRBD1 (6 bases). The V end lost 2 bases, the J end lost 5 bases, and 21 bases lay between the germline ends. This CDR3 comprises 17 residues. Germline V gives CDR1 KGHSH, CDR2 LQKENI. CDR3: CASSPKGGVLVVTEAFF. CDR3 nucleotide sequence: TGTGCCAGCTCACCAAAGGGGGGCGTATTAGTGGTGACTGAAGCTTTCTTT.

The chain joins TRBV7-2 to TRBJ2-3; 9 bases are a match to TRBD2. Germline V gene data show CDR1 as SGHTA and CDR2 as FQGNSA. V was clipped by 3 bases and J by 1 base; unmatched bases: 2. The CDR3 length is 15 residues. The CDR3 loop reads CASSFLAGRTDTQYF. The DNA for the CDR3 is TGTGCCAGCAGCTTTCTAGCGGGACGCACAGATACGCAGTATTTT.

CDR3 nucleotides: TGTGCCAGCAGCTTTAAGGGGGCGCGGCGAACTGAAGCTTTCTTT. Protein sequence: CASSFKGARRTEAFF. The chain couples TRBV11-2 to TRBJ1-1, with TRBD1 matching 7 bases. J lost 5 bases, V lost 3 bases, and 9 bases had no gene match. CDR3 length: 15 residues. Per germline, CDR1 SGHAT and CDR2 FQNNGV.

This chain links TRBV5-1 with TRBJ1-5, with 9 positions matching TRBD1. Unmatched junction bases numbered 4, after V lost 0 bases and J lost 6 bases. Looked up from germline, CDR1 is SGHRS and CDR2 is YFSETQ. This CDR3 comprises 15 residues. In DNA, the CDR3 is TGCGCCAGCAGCTTGGGGACAGGGGCCCGTCAGCCCCAGCATTTT. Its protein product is CASSLGTGARQPQHF.

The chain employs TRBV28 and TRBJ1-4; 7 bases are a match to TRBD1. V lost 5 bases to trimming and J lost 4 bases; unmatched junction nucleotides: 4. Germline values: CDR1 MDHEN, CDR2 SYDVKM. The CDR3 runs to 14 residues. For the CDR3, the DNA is TGTGCCAGCAGTCAACAGGGGTTTAATGAAAAACTGTTTTTT. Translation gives CASSQQGFNEKLFF. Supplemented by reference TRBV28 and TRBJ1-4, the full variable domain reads DVKVTQSSRYLVKRTGEKVFLECVQDMDHENMFWYRQDPGLGLRLIYFSYDVKMKEKGDIPEGYSVSREKKERFSLILESASTNQTSMYLCASSQQGFNEKLFFGSGTQLSVL.

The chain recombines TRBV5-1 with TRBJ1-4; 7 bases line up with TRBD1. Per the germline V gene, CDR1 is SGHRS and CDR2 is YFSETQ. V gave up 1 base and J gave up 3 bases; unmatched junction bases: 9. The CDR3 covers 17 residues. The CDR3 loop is CASSLSARGNSNEKLFF. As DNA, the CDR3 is TGCGCCAGCAGCTTGTCGGCCAGGGGGAACTCTAATGAAAAACTGTTTTTT.

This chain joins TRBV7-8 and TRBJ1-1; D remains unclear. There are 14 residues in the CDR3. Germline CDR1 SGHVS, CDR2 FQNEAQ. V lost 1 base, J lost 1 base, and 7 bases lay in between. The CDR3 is CASSLGPKNTEAFF. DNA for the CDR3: TGTGCCAGCAGCTTAGGACCGAAGAACACTGAAGCTTTCTTT.

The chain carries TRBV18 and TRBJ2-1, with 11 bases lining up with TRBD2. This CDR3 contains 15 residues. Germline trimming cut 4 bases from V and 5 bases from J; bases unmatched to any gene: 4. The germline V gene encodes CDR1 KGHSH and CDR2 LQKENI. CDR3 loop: CASSRTSGSNNEQFF. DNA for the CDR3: TGTGCCAGCTCACGCACTAGCGGGAGTAACAATGAGCAGTTCTTC.

CDR3 DNA: TGTGCCAGCTCACCAAGGGTGGGGTATTCTGGCAGAAGCTCTGGGGCCAACGTCCTGACTTTC. Protein: CASSPRVGYSGRSSGANVLTF. The chain couples TRBV18 to TRBJ2-6; no clear D gene. Germline CDR1 reads KGHSH; CDR2 reads LQKENI. Trimming removed 2 bases at V and 0 bases at J, with 23 bases between. This CDR3 has 21 amino acids.

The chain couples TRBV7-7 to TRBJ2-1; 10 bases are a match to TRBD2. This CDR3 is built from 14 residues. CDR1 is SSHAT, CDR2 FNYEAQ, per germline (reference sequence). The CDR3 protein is CASQREGQRGEQFF. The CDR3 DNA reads TGTGCTAGCCAGCGGGAGGGCCAGCGAGGTGAGCAGTTCTTC.

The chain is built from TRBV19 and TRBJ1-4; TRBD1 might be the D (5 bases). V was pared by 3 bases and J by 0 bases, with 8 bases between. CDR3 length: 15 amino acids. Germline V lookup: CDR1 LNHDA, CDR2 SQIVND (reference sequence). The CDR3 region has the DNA TGTGCCAGTAGTATTGGGGGTGCAACTAATGAAAAACTGTTTTTT. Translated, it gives CASSIGGATNEKLFF.

CDR3 sequence reads: CAWRETFWNTGELFF. CDR3 sequence (DNA): TGTGCCTGGCGGGAGACATTTTGGAACACCGGGGAGCTGTTTTTT. The chain carries TRBV30 and TRBJ2-2, with D tentatively TRBD2 (6 bases). CDR1 GTSNPN and CDR2 SVGIG come from the germline V gene (reference sequence). Trimming cost V 5 bases and J 1 base, with 14 bases left between them. This CDR3 has 15 amino acids.

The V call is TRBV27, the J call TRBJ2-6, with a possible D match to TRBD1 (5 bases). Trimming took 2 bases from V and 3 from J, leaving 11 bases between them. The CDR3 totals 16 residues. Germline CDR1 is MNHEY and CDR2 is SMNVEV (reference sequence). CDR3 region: CASSLIGAFGANVLTF. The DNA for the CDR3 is TGTGCCAGCAGTTTAATAGGGGCTTTTGGGGCCAACGTCCTGACTTTC.

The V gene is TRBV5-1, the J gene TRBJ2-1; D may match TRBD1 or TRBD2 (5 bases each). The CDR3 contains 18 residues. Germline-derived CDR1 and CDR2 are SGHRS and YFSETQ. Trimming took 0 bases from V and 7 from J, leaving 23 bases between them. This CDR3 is CASSLGYGDRRVGNEQFF. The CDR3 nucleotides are TGCGCCAGCAGCTTGGGGTACGGGGACCGCCGGGTGGGGAATGAGCAGTTCTTC.